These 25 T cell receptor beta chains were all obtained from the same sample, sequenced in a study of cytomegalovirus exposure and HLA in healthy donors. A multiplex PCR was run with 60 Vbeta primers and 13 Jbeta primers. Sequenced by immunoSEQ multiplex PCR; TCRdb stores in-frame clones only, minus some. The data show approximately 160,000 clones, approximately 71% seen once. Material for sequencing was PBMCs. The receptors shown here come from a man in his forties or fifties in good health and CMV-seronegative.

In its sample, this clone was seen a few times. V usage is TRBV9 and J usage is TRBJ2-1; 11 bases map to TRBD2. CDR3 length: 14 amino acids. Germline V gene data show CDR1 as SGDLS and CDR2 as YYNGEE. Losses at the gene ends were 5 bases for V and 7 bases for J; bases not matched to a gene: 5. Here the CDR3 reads CASSFTSGGNEQFF. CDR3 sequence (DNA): TGTGCCAGCAGTTTCACTAGCGGGGGTAATGAGCAGTTCTTC.

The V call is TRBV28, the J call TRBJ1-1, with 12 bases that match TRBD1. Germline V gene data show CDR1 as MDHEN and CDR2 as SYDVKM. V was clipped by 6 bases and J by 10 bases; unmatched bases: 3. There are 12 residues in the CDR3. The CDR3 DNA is TGTGCCAGCAGCCCGGGACAGGGGGCAGCTTTCTTT. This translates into CASSPGQGAAFF.

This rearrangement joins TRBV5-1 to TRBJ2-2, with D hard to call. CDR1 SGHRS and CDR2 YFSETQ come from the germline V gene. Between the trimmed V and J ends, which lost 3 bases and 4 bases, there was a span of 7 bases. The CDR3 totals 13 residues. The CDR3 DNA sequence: TGCGCCAGCAGCTCCGTCGGCACCGGGGAGCTGTTTTTT. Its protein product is CASSSVGTGELFF.

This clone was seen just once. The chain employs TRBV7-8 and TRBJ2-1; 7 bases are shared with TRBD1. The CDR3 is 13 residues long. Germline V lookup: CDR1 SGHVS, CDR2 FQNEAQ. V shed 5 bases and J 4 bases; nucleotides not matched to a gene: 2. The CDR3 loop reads CASSGTVYNEQFF. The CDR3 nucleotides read TGTGCCAGCAGCGGGACAGTTTACAATGAGCAGTTCTTC.

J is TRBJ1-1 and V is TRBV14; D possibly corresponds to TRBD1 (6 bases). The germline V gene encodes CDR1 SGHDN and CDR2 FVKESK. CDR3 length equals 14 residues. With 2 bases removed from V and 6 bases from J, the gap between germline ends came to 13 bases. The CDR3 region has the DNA TGTGCCAGCAGCCAAAGACAGGCCGCGGCTGAAGCTTTCTTT. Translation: CASSQRQAAAEAFF.

The CDR3 protein is CARSLWDRPSYEQYF. The CDR3 DNA is TGTGCCAGAAGCTTGTGGGACAGGCCTTCCTACGAGCAGTACTTC. The J gene is TRBJ2-7, the V gene TRBV5-3; 8 nucleotides line up with TRBD1. TRBV5-3 is labeled an ORF, and its function is uncertain. V was pared by 1 base and J by 1 base, with 4 bases of the junction left unmatched. The CDR3 has 15 amino acids.

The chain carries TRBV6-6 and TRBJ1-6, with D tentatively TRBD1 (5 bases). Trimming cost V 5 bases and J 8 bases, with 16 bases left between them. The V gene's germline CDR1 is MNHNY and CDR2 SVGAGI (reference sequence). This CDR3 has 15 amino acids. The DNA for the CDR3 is TGTGCCAGCAGTCAGACCGGGGGACGAGATTCACCCCTCCACTTT. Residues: CASSQTGGRDSPLHF.

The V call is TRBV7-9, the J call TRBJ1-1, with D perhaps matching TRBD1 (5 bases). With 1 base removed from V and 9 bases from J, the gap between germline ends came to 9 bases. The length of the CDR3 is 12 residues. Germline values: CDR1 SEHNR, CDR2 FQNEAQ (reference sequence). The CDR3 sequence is CASSLGGGKAFF. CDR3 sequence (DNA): TGTGCCAGCAGCTTAGGGGGGGGAAAAGCTTTCTTT.

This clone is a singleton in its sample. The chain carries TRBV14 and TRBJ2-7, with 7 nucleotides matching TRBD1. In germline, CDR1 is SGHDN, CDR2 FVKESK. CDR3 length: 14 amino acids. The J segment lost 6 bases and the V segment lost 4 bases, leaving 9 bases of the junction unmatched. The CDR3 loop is CASSPRDSRREQYF. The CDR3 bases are TGTGCCAGCAGCCCCAGGGACAGCCGACGCGAGCAGTACTTC.

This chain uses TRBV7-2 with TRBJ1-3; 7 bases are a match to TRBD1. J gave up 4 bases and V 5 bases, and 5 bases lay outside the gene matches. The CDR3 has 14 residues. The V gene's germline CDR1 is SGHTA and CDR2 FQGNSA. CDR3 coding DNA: TGTGCCAGCAGCCAATCGACAGGGGGAAACACCATATATTTT. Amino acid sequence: CASSQSTGGNTIYF.

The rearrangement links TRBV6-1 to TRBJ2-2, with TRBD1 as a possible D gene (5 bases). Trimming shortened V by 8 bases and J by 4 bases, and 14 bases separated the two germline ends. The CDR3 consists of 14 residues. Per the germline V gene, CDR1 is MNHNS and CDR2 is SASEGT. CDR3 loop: CASVGRAITGELFF. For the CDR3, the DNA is TGTGCCAGCGTTGGCAGGGCGATCACCGGGGAGCTGTTTTTT.

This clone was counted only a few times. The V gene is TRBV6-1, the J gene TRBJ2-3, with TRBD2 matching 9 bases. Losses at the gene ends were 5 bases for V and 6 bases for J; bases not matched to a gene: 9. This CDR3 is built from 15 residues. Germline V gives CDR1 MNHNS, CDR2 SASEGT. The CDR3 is CASSPASGARDTQYF. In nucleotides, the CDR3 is TGTGCCAGCAGTCCGGCTAGCGGGGCCCGGGATACGCAGTATTTT.

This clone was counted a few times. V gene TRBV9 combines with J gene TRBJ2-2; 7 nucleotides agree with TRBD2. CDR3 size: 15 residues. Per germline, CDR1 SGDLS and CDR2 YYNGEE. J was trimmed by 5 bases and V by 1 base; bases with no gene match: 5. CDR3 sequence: CASSVLAEGTGELFF. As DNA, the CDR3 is TGTGCCAGCAGCGTACTAGCGGAGGGTACCGGGGAGCTGTTTTTT.

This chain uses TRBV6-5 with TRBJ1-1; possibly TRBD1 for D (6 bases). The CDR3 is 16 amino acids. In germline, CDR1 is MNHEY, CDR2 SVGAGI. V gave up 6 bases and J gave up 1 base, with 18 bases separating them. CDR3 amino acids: CASSYVGGRGNTEAFF. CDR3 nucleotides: TGTGCCAGCAGCTACGTGGGGGGGCGGGGGAACACTGAAGCTTTCTTT.

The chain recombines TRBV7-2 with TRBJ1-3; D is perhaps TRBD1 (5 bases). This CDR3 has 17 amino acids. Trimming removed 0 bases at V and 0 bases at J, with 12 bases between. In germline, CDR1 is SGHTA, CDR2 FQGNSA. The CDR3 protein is CASSLAPTGSSGNTIYF. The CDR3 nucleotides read TGTGCCAGCAGCTTAGCCCCCACAGGATCCTCTGGAAACACCATATATTTT.

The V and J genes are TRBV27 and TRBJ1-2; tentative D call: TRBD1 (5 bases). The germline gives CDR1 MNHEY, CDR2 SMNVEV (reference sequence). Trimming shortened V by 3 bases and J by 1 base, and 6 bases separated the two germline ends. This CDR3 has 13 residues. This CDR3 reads CASSLGLNYGYTF. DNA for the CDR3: TGTGCCAGCAGTTTGGGGCTTAACTATGGCTACACCTTC.

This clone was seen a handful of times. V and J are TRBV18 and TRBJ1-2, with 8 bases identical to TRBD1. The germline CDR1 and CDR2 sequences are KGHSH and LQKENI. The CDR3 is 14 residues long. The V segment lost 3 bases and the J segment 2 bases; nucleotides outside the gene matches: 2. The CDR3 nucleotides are TGTGCCAGCTCACCTACAGGGGGAAACTATGGCTACACCTTC. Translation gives CASSPTGGNYGYTF.

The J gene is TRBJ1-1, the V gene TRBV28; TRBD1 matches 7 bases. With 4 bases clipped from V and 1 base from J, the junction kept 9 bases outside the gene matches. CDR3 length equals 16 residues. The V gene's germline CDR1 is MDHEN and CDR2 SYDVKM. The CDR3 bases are TGTGCCAGCAGTTCCTCGCCCGGGACAGCGAACACTGAAGCTTTCTTT. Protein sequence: CASSSSPGTANTEAFF.

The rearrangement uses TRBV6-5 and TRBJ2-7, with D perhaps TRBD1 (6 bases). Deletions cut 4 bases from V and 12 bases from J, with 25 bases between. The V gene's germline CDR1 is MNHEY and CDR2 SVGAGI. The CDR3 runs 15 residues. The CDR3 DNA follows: TGTGCCAGCAGTTCCCCCGGGACACTATTCGGAGCATGGTACTTC. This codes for CASSSPGTLFGAWYF.

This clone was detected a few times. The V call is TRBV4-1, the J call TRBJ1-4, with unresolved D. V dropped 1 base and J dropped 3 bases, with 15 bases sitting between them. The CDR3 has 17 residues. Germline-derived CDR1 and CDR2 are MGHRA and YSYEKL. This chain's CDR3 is CASSQVEGLGANEKLFF. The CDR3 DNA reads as TGCGCCAGCAGCCAAGTCGAGGGCCTGGGTGCTAATGAAAAACTGTTTTTT.

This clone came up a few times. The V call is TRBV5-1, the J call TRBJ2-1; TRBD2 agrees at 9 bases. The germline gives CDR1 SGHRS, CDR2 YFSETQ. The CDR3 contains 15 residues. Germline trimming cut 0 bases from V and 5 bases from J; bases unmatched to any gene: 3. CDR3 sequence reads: CASSLVLAGNNEQFF. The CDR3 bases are TGCGCCAGCAGCTTGGTACTAGCGGGTAACAATGAGCAGTTCTTC.

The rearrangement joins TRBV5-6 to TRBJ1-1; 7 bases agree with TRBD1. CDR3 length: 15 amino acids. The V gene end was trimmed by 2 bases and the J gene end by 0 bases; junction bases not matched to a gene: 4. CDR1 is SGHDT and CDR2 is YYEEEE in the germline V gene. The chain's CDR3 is CASSLTGDLNTEAFF. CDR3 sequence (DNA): TGTGCCAGCAGCTTAACAGGGGACTTGAACACTGAAGCTTTCTTT.

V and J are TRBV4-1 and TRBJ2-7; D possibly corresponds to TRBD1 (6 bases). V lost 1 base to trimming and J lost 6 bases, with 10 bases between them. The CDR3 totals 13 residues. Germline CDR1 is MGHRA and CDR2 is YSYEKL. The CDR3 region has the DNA TGCGCCAGCAGCCAAGCCGACAGGTTCGAGCAGTACTTC. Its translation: CASSQADRFEQYF.

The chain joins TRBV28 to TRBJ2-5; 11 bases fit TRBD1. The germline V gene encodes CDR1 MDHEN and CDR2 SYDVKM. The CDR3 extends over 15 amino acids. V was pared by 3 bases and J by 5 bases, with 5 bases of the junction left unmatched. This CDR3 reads CASSFPGTGGETQYF. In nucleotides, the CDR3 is TGTGCCAGCAGTTTCCCCGGGACAGGGGGTGAGACCCAGTACTTC.

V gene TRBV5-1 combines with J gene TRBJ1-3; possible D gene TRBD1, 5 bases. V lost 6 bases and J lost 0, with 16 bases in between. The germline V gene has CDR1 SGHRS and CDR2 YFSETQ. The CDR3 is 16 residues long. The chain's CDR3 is CASTETALLSGNTIYF. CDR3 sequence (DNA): TGCGCCAGCACCGAGACAGCCCTACTCTCTGGAAACACCATATATTTT.